Each of the 30 T cell receptor beta chains below was sequenced from the same sample in a study of T cell responses to AZD1222 COVID-19 vaccine. The method was immunoSEQ multiplex PCR; TCRdb's version includes in-frame clones alone and lacks a portion of them. The table lists about 66,000 clones, about 80% of them singletons. Specimen: peripheral blood, collected 28 days after the second AZD1222 dose. The receptor source for this set is an adult who received the AZD1222 COVID-19 vaccine.

This clone appeared a few times. V and J are TRBV6-4 and TRBJ2-7, with TRBD1 matching over 9 bases. V was clipped by 7 bases and J by 3 bases; unmatched bases: 13. The CDR3 runs to 16 residues. Germline assignment: CDR1 MRHNA and CDR2 SNTAGT. The CDR3 DNA follows: TGTGCCAGCACCCTAATTAGGACAGGGGAGAACTACGAGCAGTACTTC. It codes for CASTLIRTGENYEQYF.

This sequence joins TRBV20-1 and TRBJ2-1; D may be TRBD1 or TRBD2 (6 bases each). This CDR3 has 15 amino acids. Trimming left V 3 bases short and J 4 bases short, with 16 bases between. The germline CDR1 and CDR2 sequences are DFQATT and SNEGSKA (reference sequence). CDR3 sequence: CSASSGGQAYNEQFF. The CDR3 DNA follows: TGCAGTGCTAGTTCCGGGGGCCAGGCATACAATGAGCAGTTCTTC.

The chain combines TRBV7-2 with TRBJ1-5; maybe TRBD1 (6 bases). The germline gives CDR1 SGHTA, CDR2 FQGNSA. The V end was cut by 1 base, the J end by 6 bases, with 13 bases between. The CDR3 consists of 15 residues. CDR3: CASSLDPRGRQPQHF. CDR3 sequence (DNA): TGTGCCAGCAGCTTAGACCCCCGGGGGCGTCAGCCCCAGCATTTT.

CDR3 in amino acids: CASSHRQGEGAYGYTF. In nucleotides, the CDR3 is TGTGCCAGCAGTCACAGACAGGGAGAGGGGGCCTATGGCTACACCTTC. The chain employs TRBV27 and TRBJ1-2; 7 bases fit TRBD1. Unmatched junction bases numbered 13, after V lost 5 bases and J lost 4 bases. Germline V gene lookup returns CDR1 MNHEY and CDR2 SMNVEV (reference sequence). This CDR3 has 16 residues.

The CDR3 sequence is CASSWGTGENQPQHF. The CDR3 DNA reads as TGTGCCAGCAGCTGGGGGACAGGTGAAAATCAGCCCCAGCATTTT. The chain combines TRBV7-8 with TRBJ1-5, with 8 bases fitting TRBD1. The V gene's germline CDR1 is SGHVS and CDR2 FQNEAQ. Unmatched junction bases numbered 6, after V lost 4 bases and J lost 4 bases. The CDR3 contains 15 residues.

The chain carries TRBV6-5 and TRBJ2-2, with TRBD1 identical over 7 bases. Trimming removed 0 bases from V and 1 base from J; junction bases left unmatched: 2. The CDR3 is 16 residues long. The germline V gene encodes CDR1 MNHEY and CDR2 SVGAGI. The CDR3 protein is CASSYSDRLNTGELFF. CDR3 nucleotides: TGTGCCAGCAGTTACTCGGACAGGCTGAACACCGGGGAGCTGTTTTTT.

This rearrangement joins TRBV3-1 (or the pseudogene TRBV3-2) to TRBJ2-5; D is undetermined. CDR3 length: 11 amino acids. Trimming removed 5 bases from V and 5 bases from J, with 6 bases in between. The germline gives CDR1 LGHDT, CDR2 YNNKEL (reference sequence). The CDR3 loop is CASSIRETQYF. The CDR3 DNA reads TGTGCCAGCAGCATCAGGGAGACCCAGTACTTC.

In nucleotides, the CDR3 is TGTGCCAGCAGTTCCAGATACCCTAGCCCCAATCAGCCCCAGCATTTT. Its translation: CASSSRYPSPNQPQHF. The chain recombines TRBV6-6 with TRBJ1-5; D not resolved. The CDR3 is 16 amino acids. V lost 4 bases, J lost 3 bases, and 16 bases lay in between. Germline loops: CDR1 MNHNY, CDR2 SVGAGI (reference sequence).

The rearrangement joins TRBV18 to TRBJ1-1, with D perhaps TRBD1 (5 bases). The V gene lost 2 bases and the J gene lost 8 bases, with 12 bases spanning the gap. Per the germline V gene, CDR1 is KGHSH and CDR2 is LQKENI. CDR3 length: 13 amino acids. The CDR3 loop reads CASSPAVGGEAFF. CDR3 in DNA: TGTGCCAGCTCACCAGCAGTGGGGGGAGAAGCTTTCTTT. The variable domain in full, completed from reference TRBV18 and TRBJ1-1, reads NAGVMQNPRHLVRRRGQEARLRCSPMKGHSHVYWYRQLPEEGLKFMVYLQKENIIDESGMPKERFSAEFPKEGPSILRIQQVVRGDSAAYFCASSPAVGGEAFFGQGTRLTVV.

This chain joins TRBV3-1 (or the pseudogene TRBV3-2) and TRBJ1-5; no clear D gene. V lost 0 bases and J 4 bases, leaving 7 bases between the germline ends. This CDR3 contains 14 residues. The germline CDR1 and CDR2 sequences are LGHDT and YNNKEL (reference sequence). In DNA, the CDR3 is TGTGCCAGCAGCCAAGATCCGGGTAATCAGCCCCAGCATTTT. Amino acid sequence: CASSQDPGNQPQHF.

This chain uses TRBV3-1 (or the pseudogene TRBV3-2) with TRBJ1-2; D may be TRBD1 (6 bases). This CDR3 has 14 residues. Germline V gene lookup returns CDR1 LGHDT and CDR2 YNNKEL (reference sequence). Trimming removed 2 bases from V and 6 bases from J, with 13 bases in between. CDR3 amino acids: CASSQNRDRNGYTF. The DNA of the CDR3 is TGTGCCAGCAGCCAAAACAGGGACCGGAATGGCTACACCTTC.

The chain combines TRBV6-5 with TRBJ1-2; no clear D. The ends were cut back, 2 bases at V and 8 bases at J, with 21 bases in the middle. CDR1 MNHEY and CDR2 SVGAGI come from the germline V gene. This CDR3 is 16 amino acids long. CDR3 nucleotides: TGTGCCAGCAGTTACCCAACATCACTGACGCCCAGGGGCTACACCTTC. Protein sequence: CASSYPTSLTPRGYTF.

V usage is TRBV7-8 and J usage is TRBJ2-5; perhaps D is TRBD1 or TRBD2 (7 bases each). The CDR3 contains 14 residues. Between the trimmed V and J ends, which lost 6 bases and 7 bases, there was a span of 18 bases. Germline CDR1 SGHVS, CDR2 FQNEAQ. The CDR3 nucleotides are TGTGCCAGCAGTTCAGGGGGGGATTGGGGGACCCAGTACTTC. Translated, it gives CASSSGGDWGTQYF. Together with reference TRBV7-8 and TRBJ2-5, the CDR3 gives the full variable domain: GAGVSQSPRYKVAKRGQDVALRCDPISGHVSLFWYQQALGQGPEFLTYFQNEAQLDKSGLPSDRFFAERPEGSVSTLKIQRTQQEDSAVYLCASSSGGDWGTQYFGPGTRLLVL.

This chain uses TRBV9 with TRBJ1-2; D uncertain. Per germline, CDR1 SGDLS and CDR2 YYNGEE. The CDR3 length is 12 residues. Trimming removed 9 bases from V and 3 bases from J, with 12 bases in between. This CDR3 is CATSLVYYGYTF. The CDR3 region has the DNA TGTGCCACCTCCTTGGTCTACTATGGCTACACCTTC.

The DNA of the CDR3 is TGTGCTAGTGGTTCGGAGACCTACCCCTACGAGCAGTACTTC. The encoded protein is CASGSETYPYEQYF. This sequence joins TRBV12-5 and TRBJ2-7, with D unclear. The V end was cut by 4 bases, the J end by 2 bases, with 12 bases between. There are 14 residues in the CDR3. The germline gives CDR1 LGHNT, CDR2 FRNRAP. Together with reference TRBV12-5 and TRBJ2-7, the CDR3 gives the full variable domain: DARVTQTPRHKVTEMGQEVTMRCQPILGHNTVFWYRQTMMQGLELLAYFRNRAPLDDSGMPKDRFSAEMPDATLATLKIQPSEPRDSAVYFCASGSETYPYEQYFGPGTRLTVT.

V gene TRBV28 combines with J gene TRBJ1-4; 9 bases are shared with TRBD1. The CDR3 is 14 amino acids. V dropped 4 bases and J dropped 7; count of bases not matched to a gene: 4. Germline CDR1 is MDHEN and CDR2 is SYDVKM. The CDR3 spells CASSSDRGGEKLFF. DNA for the CDR3: TGTGCCAGCAGTTCCGACAGGGGGGGTGAAAAACTGTTTTTT.

This clone turned up a few times. One end of the junction does not line up with germline, which may come from a read error. The rearrangement joins TRBV7-7 to TRBJ2-5; D is possibly TRBD2 (5 bases). Germline-derived CDR1 and CDR2 are SSHAT and FNYEAQ (reference sequence). CDR3 length: 13 residues. CDR3 loop: CASSLGEGETQYF. CDR3 DNA sequence: TGTGCTAGCAGCTTGGGAGAGGGAGAGACCCAGTACTTC.

V is TRBV2 and J is TRBJ1-4, with D uncertain. The germline gives CDR1 SNHLY, CDR2 FYNNEI. The CDR3 loop spans 15 amino acids. Trimming cost V 4 bases and J 5 bases, with 14 bases left between them. CDR3 sequence (DNA): TGTGCCAGCAGTGCAGTACGGGGAGTCAATGAAAAACTGTTTTTT. It codes for CASSAVRGVNEKLFF.

In this sample, this clone turned up once. The rearrangement uses TRBV7-8 and TRBJ1-5; 11 nucleotides align to TRBD1. The germline V gene encodes CDR1 SGHVS and CDR2 FQNEAQ. This CDR3 spans 15 amino acids. The ends lost 1 base at V and 10 bases at J; junction bases unmatched: 6. CDR3 residues: CASSLEGTGGRPQHF. In DNA form, the CDR3 reads TGTGCCAGCAGCTTAGAGGGGACAGGGGGACGCCCCCAGCATTTT.

This clone came up a few times. The chain couples TRBV6-1 to TRBJ1-5, with 9 positions matching TRBD1. Germline trimming cut 3 bases from V and 2 bases from J; bases unmatched to any gene: 8. CDR1 and CDR2 from the germline V gene are MNHNS and SASEGT. This CDR3 has 17 amino acids. Here the CDR3 reads CASSDGQGSFRNQPQHF. The CDR3, as DNA: TGTGCCAGCAGTGACGGACAGGGGTCTTTCCGCAATCAGCCCCAGCATTTT.

V usage is TRBV6-2 or TRBV6-3 and J usage is TRBJ2-7, with TRBD2 as a possible D gene (7 bases). Trimming left V 6 bases short and J 6 bases short, with 12 bases between. CDR1 and CDR2 from the germline V gene are MNHEY and SVGEGT. This CDR3 has 12 amino acids. The CDR3 sequence is CASSTGGREQYF. In DNA form, the CDR3 reads TGTGCCAGCAGCACCGGGGGGCGCGAGCAGTACTTC.

This sequence joins TRBV6-5 and TRBJ1-6, with D possibly being TRBD1 (5 bases). From germline, CDR1 is MNHEY and CDR2 SVGAGI. V was pared by 2 bases and J by 7 bases, with 15 bases between. CDR3 length: 16 residues. The CDR3 is CASSYRPGTGNSPLHF. DNA for the CDR3: TGTGCCAGCAGTTACCGACCTGGGACGGGAAATTCACCCCTCCACTTT.

This clone was seen just once. The rearrangement uses TRBV7-2 and TRBJ2-5; maybe TRBD1 (6 bases). From germline, CDR1 is SGHTA and CDR2 FQGNSA. The V end lost 1 base, the J end lost 4 bases, and 13 bases lay between the germline ends. The CDR3 covers 15 residues. CDR3 DNA sequence: TGTGCCAGCAGCTTAGGCGGACAGAGAAGAGAGACCCAGTACTTC. It is translated as CASSLGGQRRETQYF.

This clone was observed a single time. The chain has TRBV12-3 or TRBV12-4 and TRBJ2-3; D is unresolved. The CDR3 is 12 residues long. Trimming took off 3 bases at V and 1 base at J, with 2 bases between the two ends. DNA for the CDR3: TGTGCCAGCAGTTTCGGCACAGATACGCAGTATTTT. This translates into CASSFGTDTQYF.

The chain recombines TRBV7-2 with TRBJ1-2, with a weak D call TRBD1 (5 bases). Germline V CDR1 and CDR2: SGHTA, FQGNSA. This CDR3 is built from 15 residues. V was shortened by 5 bases and J by 5 bases, with 18 bases between the two germline ends. The CDR3 DNA is TGTGCCAGCAGCCCCCCGCCCGGGACCGAGTATGGCTACACCTTC. Translated: CASSPPPGTEYGYTF. The variable domain in full, completed from reference TRBV7-2 and TRBJ1-2, reads GAGVSQSPSNKVTEKGKDVELRCDPISGHTALYWYRQSLGQGLEFLIYFQGNSAPDKSGLPSDRFSAERTGGSVSTLTIQRTQQEDSAVYLCASSPPPGTEYGYTFGSGTRLTVV.

V and J are TRBV7-9 and TRBJ2-7; 7 bases are a match to TRBD2. The V gene's germline CDR1 is SEHNR and CDR2 FQNEAQ (reference sequence). With V trimmed by 0 bases and J by 4 bases, 12 bases remained unmatched. The CDR3 has 17 residues. The CDR3 DNA sequence: TGTGCCAGCAGCTTAGCTCGTTTAGGGGAGGGAGATTACGAGCAGTACTTC. Protein product: CASSLARLGEGDYEQYF.

V usage is TRBV4-3 and J usage is TRBJ1-4; 8 nucleotides match TRBD1. Unmatched junction bases numbered 10, after V lost 4 bases and J lost 0 bases. The length of the CDR3 is 18 residues. Germline V gives CDR1 LGHNA, CDR2 YSLEER. CDR3 sequence reads: CASSPGGRGSATNEKLFF. For the CDR3, the DNA is TGCGCCAGCAGCCCAGGGGGCAGGGGCTCGGCAACTAATGAAAAACTGTTTTTT.

Written as DNA, the CDR3 is TGTGCCAGCAGCTTACCCCGCGGGACAGGGCATAATTCACCCCTCCACTTT. Translating it yields CASSLPRGTGHNSPLHF. The genes are TRBV7-2 and TRBJ1-6, with 9 bases matching TRBD1. The CDR3 is 17 amino acids. Germline CDR1 SGHTA, CDR2 FQGNSA. The V gene end was trimmed by 2 bases and the J gene end by 5 bases; junction bases not matched to a gene: 7.

The DNA for the CDR3 is TGTGCCAGCAGCTTGTGGACAGGGACGATTGGCAATCAGCCCCAGCATTTT. Its protein product is CASSLWTGTIGNQPQHF. The V gene is TRBV5-6, the J gene TRBJ1-5; TRBD1 agrees at 8 bases. CDR1 is SGHDT and CDR2 is YYEEEE in the germline V gene. V lost 1 base to trimming and J lost 2 bases; unmatched junction nucleotides: 8. The CDR3 is 17 residues long.

V and J are TRBV6-2 or TRBV6-3 and TRBJ2-7, with 7 bases identical to TRBD2. With V trimmed by 3 bases and J by 2 bases, 7 bases remained unmatched. Germline V lookup: CDR1 MNHEY, CDR2 SVGEGT. CDR3 length equals 15 residues. The CDR3 DNA reads TGTGCCAGCAGTTATGGGGGTCTAGCGGCCTACGAGCAGTACTTC. As protein: CASSYGGLAAYEQYF.